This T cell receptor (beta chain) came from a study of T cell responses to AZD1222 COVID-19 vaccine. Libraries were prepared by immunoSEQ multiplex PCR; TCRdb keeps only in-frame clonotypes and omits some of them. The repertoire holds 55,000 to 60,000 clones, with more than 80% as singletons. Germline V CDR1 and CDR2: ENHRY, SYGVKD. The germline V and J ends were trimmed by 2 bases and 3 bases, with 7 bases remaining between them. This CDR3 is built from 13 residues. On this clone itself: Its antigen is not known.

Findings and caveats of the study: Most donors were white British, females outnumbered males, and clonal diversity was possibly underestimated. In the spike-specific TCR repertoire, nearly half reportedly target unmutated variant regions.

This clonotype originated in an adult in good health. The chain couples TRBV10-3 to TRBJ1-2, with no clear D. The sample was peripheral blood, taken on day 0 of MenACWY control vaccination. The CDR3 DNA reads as TGTGCCATCAGTGAGATTTCGGACTATGGCTACACCTTC. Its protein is CAISEISDYGYTF.